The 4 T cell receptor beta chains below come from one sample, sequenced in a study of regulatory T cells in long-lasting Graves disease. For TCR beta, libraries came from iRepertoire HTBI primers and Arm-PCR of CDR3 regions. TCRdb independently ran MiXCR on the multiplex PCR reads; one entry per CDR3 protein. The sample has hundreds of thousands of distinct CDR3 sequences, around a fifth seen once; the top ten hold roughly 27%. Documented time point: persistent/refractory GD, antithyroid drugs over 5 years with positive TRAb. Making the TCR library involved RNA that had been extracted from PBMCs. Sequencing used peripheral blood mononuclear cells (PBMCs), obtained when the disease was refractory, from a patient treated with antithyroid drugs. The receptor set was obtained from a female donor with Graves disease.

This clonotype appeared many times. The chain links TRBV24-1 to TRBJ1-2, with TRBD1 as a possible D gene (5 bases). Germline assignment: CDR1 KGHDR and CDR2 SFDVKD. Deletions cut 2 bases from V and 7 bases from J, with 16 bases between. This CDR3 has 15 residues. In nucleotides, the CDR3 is TGTGCCACCAGTGATTCTCGGGGGTTTAACAGTGGCTACACCTTC. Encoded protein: CATSDSRGFNSGYTF.

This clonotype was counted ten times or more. CDR3 DNA: TGCAGCGCACCCGGACAGGACGGTGGGGATGAAAAACTGTTTTTT. Its translation is CSAPGQDGGDEKLFF. The chain joins TRBV29-1 to TRBJ1-4; TRBD1 matches at 7 bases. CDR1 and CDR2 from the germline V gene are SQVTM and ANQGSEA. The CDR3 is 15 residues long. After removal of 7 bases from V and 6 bases from J, the junction contained 14 bases not matched to a gene.

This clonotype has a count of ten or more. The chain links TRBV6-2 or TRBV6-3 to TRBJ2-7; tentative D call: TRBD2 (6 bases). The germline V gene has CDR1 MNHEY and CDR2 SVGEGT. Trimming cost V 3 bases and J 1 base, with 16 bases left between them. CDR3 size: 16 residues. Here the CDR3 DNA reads TGTGCCAGCAGTTATTCGAAGGAGGGGAAGTCCTACGAGCAGTACTTC. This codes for CASSYSKEGKSYEQYF.

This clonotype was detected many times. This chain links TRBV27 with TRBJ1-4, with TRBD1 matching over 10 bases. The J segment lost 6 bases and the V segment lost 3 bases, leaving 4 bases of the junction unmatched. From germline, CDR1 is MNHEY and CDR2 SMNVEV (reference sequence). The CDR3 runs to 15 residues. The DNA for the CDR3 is TGTGCCAGCAGTTTGGGGACAGGGGCTTATGAAAAACTGTTTTTT. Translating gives CASSLGTGAYEKLFF. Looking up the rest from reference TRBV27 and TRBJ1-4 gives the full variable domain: EAQVTQNPRYLITVTGKKLTVTCSQNMNHEYMSWYRQDPGLGLRQIYYSMNVEVTDKGDVPEGYKVSRKEKRNFPLILESPSPNQTSLYFCASSLGTGAYEKLFFGSGTQLSVL.